The 8 T cell receptor beta chains below were found in one sample sequenced in a study of shared clonotypes between healthy human individuals. Only in-frame clones appear in the TCRdb table, and some are missing; sequencing was by immunoSEQ multiplex PCR. The sample has more than 550,000 clones; roughly 72% are singletons. Material for sequencing was memory CD4+ T cells sorted from blood. Regarding subset: CD45RA-negative fraction. The origin of the receptors is a woman aged 25 to 39 in good health.

This chain connects TRBV11-2 to TRBJ2-5; no clear D. CDR1 is SGHAT and CDR2 is FQNNGV in the germline V gene. The CDR3 length is 11 residues. V shed 6 bases and J shed 3 bases, with 5 bases lying between them. The CDR3, as DNA: TGTGCCAGCAGACGAGAAGAGACCCAGTACTTC. Its protein product is CASRREETQYF.

As to this clone: The sample carries other DNA sequences with the same CDR3. This rearrangement joins TRBV28 to TRBJ2-3; 12 bases line up with TRBD2. From germline, CDR1 is MDHEN and CDR2 SYDVKM. V gave up 6 bases and J gave up 8 bases; unmatched junction bases: 9. The length of the CDR3 is 15 residues. The CDR3, as DNA: TGTGCCAGCAGCCCCCTAGCGGGAGGGTCAGTTACGCAGTATTTT. It encodes CASSPLAGGSVTQYF.

This rearrangement joins TRBV7-8 to TRBJ2-1; D unclear. V shed 6 bases and J shed 9 bases, with 15 bases lying between them. The CDR3 runs 13 residues. The germline CDR1 and CDR2 sequences are SGHVS and FQNEAQ. The CDR3 here is CASSARSDAEQFF. For the CDR3, the DNA is TGTGCCAGCAGTGCGCGGAGTGATGCTGAGCAGTTCTTC.

The chain links TRBV5-1 to TRBJ2-5; 12 bases map to TRBD2. V shed 4 bases and J 2 bases; nucleotides not matched to a gene: 6. Germline CDR1 SGHRS, CDR2 YFSETQ. The CDR3 runs to 16 residues. CDR3 bases: TGCGCCAGCAGCCCGCCCCTAGCGGGAGGGCAAGAGACCCAGTACTTC. This translates into CASSPPLAGGQETQYF.

With respect to this clone: The same CDR3 can be traced to other DNA sequences in this sample. The chain carries TRBV7-9 and TRBJ2-1; TRBD2 agrees at 10 bases. V shed 2 bases, J shed 7 bases, and the junction held 8 bases outside the gene matches. The CDR3 is made up of 16 amino acids. From germline, CDR1 is SEHNR and CDR2 FQNEAQ (reference sequence). CDR3 DNA: TGTGCCAGCAGCTTACCCCAACTAGCGGGATATAATGAGCAGTTCTTC. Translated, it gives CASSLPQLAGYNEQFF.

There are a few counts of this clone. This chain uses TRBV20-1 with TRBJ2-7; D remains unclear. There are 11 residues in the CDR3. The V and J ends lost 3 bases and 5 bases respectively, with 8 bases between them. Looked up from germline, CDR1 is DFQATT and CDR2 is SNEGSKA (reference sequence). The CDR3 loop is CSASATDEQYF. CDR3 DNA sequence: TGCAGTGCTAGTGCGACTGACGAGCAGTACTTC.

The chain links TRBV7-9 to TRBJ1-2; D may be TRBD1 (5 bases). The CDR3 runs to 14 residues. Per the germline V gene, CDR1 is SEHNR and CDR2 is FQNEAQ (reference sequence). Deletions cut 0 bases from V and 8 bases from J, with 13 bases between. DNA of the CDR3: TGTGCCAGCAGCTTAGCGGGGCCCCCTGGGGGCTACACCTTC. Translation gives CASSLAGPPGGYTF.

This chain joins TRBV19 and TRBJ1-3, with D perhaps matching TRBD1 (6 bases). V lost 4 bases, J lost 0 bases, and 16 bases lay in between. CDR1 is LNHDA and CDR2 is SQIVND in the germline V gene (reference sequence). The CDR3 is 17 residues long. CDR3 loop: CASSSVRGGFSGNTIYF. In DNA, the CDR3 is TGTGCCAGTAGTAGCGTCAGGGGTGGATTCTCTGGAAACACCATATATTTT.